The 10 T cell receptor beta chains below all came from one sample that was sequenced in a study of cytomegalovirus exposure and HLA in healthy donors. Amplification used 60 Vbeta primers and 13 Jbeta primers. Here immunoSEQ multiplex PCR was the method, and the copy in TCRdb shows in-frame clones only, minus some. Among about 200,000 clones listed, approximately 80% were seen once. The material sequenced was PBMCs. The source of these receptors is a woman in her twenties or thirties in good health and CMV-seronegative.

The chain joins TRBV11-3 to TRBJ1-1; TRBD1 is a possible D gene (5 bases). The V end lost 1 base, the J end lost 9 bases, and 12 bases lay between the germline ends. The CDR3 consists of 13 residues. Per germline, CDR1 SGHNT and CDR2 YENEEA. Here the CDR3 DNA reads TGTGCCAGCAGCTTAGGTACAGGACACCAAGCTTTCTTT. This encodes CASSLGTGHQAFF.

The DNA for the CDR3 is TGTGCCAGCAGCTCGGCTAGCGGGAGGCGGTGGAATGAGCAGTTCTTC. It translates to CASSSASGRRWNEQFF. V gene TRBV5-4 combines with J gene TRBJ2-1; 11 bases fit TRBD2. Trimming cost V 3 bases and J 7 bases; bases outside gene matches: 9. The CDR3 has 16 residues. Germline lookup yields CDR1 SGHNT and CDR2 YYREEE (reference sequence).

The sample holds a few counts of this clone. The chain uses TRBV7-6 and TRBJ2-1; D unclear. Trimming removed 2 bases at V and 5 bases at J, with 16 bases between. Per germline, CDR1 SGHVS and CDR2 FNYEAQ. The length of the CDR3 is 16 residues. Here the CDR3 DNA reads TGTGCCAGCAGCTTATTTACACGAACCCAAAACAATGAGCAGTTCTTC. Translating gives CASSLFTRTQNNEQFF.

V is TRBV18 and J is TRBJ2-6; weak D call: TRBD1 (5 bases). This CDR3 has 18 amino acids. Trimming cost V 4 bases and J 2 bases, with 18 bases left between them. Germline loops: CDR1 KGHSH, CDR2 LQKENI. CDR3 protein: CASSRNIPGAAGANVLTF. The CDR3 DNA sequence: TGTGCCAGCTCACGCAACATCCCTGGGGCGGCTGGGGCCAACGTCCTGACTTTC.

The chain is built from TRBV25-1 and TRBJ2-1, with TRBD2 as a possible D gene (7 bases). The length of the CDR3 is 15 residues. V was shortened by 0 bases and J by 9 bases, with 15 bases between the two germline ends. Germline loops: CDR1 MGHDK, CDR2 SYGVNS. CDR3: CASSEYWGGQAEQFF. The CDR3 nucleotides read TGTGCCAGCAGTGAATATTGGGGGGGGCAGGCTGAGCAGTTCTTC.

The chain couples TRBV7-2 to TRBJ2-3; D not resolved. The germline V gene has CDR1 SGHTA and CDR2 FQGNSA. The length of the CDR3 is 12 residues. Trimming removed 0 bases from V and 6 bases from J, with 4 bases in between. The CDR3 sequence is CASSLAVDTQYF. CDR3 nucleotide sequence: TGTGCCAGCAGCTTAGCCGTGGATACGCAGTATTTT.

The gene calls are TRBV29-1 and TRBJ1-2, with TRBD1 as a possible D gene (6 bases). The V gene's germline CDR1 is SQVTM and CDR2 ANQGSEA. Between the trimmed V and J ends, which lost 5 bases and 6 bases, there was a span of 13 bases. The CDR3 has 12 amino acids. CDR3 in DNA: TGCAGCGTTTTTCTACGACAGGATGGCTACACCTTC. The encoded protein is CSVFLRQDGYTF. Full variable domain (outside the CDR3, taken from reference TRBV29-1 and TRBJ1-2): SAVISQKPSRDICQRGTSLTIQCQVDSQVTMMFWYRQQPGQSLTLIATANQGSEATYESGFVIDKFPISRPNLTFSTLTVSNMSPEDSSIYLCSVFLRQDGYTFGSGTRLTVV.

V and J are TRBV18 and TRBJ2-5; D may be TRBD2 (6 bases). Trimming took 4 bases from V and 2 from J, leaving 14 bases between them. CDR1 and CDR2 from the germline V gene are KGHSH and LQKENI. This CDR3 is 15 amino acids long. CDR3 sequence reads: CASSLRASGQETQYF. The CDR3 bases are TGTGCCAGCTCACTACGTGCCAGCGGGCAAGAGACCCAGTACTTC.

The chain is built from TRBV6-5 and TRBJ1-1, with D perhaps TRBD1 (6 bases). Trimming left V 5 bases short and J 4 bases short, with 14 bases between. Germline-derived CDR1 and CDR2 are MNHEY and SVGAGI. This CDR3 comprises 14 residues. The CDR3 region is CASSELQGLTEAFF. The CDR3 DNA sequence: TGTGCCAGCAGTGAATTGCAGGGGCTCACTGAAGCTTTCTTT.

The chain uses TRBV5-4 and TRBJ1-6, with TRBD1 identical over 8 bases. The CDR3 spans 18 residues. J lost 0 bases, V lost 2 bases, and 7 bases had no gene match. Germline V gene lookup returns CDR1 SGHNT and CDR2 YYREEE (reference sequence). CDR3 protein: CASSFLTGGSSYNSPLHF. The CDR3 coding sequence is TGTGCCAGCAGCTTCCTAACAGGGGGTAGCTCCTATAATTCACCCCTCCACTTT.